Below are 31 T cell receptor beta chains sequenced from a single sample in a study of T-cell reconstitution after alpha-beta-depleted transplantation in children. Library preparation (for TCRbeta) was performed with unique molecular identifiers. TCRdb processed the PCR reads anew with MiXCR; each CDR3 protein has one entry. This table holds 150,000 to 200,000 distinct CDR3 sequences, about 6.8% found once. The sequencing used PBMCs from the stem cell graft donor, collected from the stem cell graft. These receptors came from a human donor who donated a stem cell graft to a child with Wiskott-Aldrich syndrome.

This clonotype was detected a few times. The chain has TRBV5-1 and TRBJ2-3, with 7 bases fitting TRBD2. V lost 2 bases and J lost 1; bases outside the gene matches: 4. The CDR3 contains 15 residues. CDR1 SGHRS and CDR2 YFSETQ come from the germline V gene. CDR3 nucleotides: TGCGCCAGCAGCTTATCACTAGCGCGCACAGATACGCAGTATTTT. Translating it yields CASSLSLARTDTQYF.

This clonotype showed up many times. The chain has TRBV12-3 or TRBV12-4 and TRBJ2-3, with 8 positions matching TRBD2. The CDR3 runs to 15 residues. Germline trimming cut 2 bases from V and 2 bases from J; bases unmatched to any gene: 3. The CDR3 sequence: CASSLSSGYTDTQYF. As DNA, the CDR3 is TGTGCCAGCAGTTTATCTAGCGGGTACACAGATACGCAGTATTTT.

This clonotype came up many times. V is TRBV7-9 and J is TRBJ1-2; the D gene is possibly TRBD1 (5 bases). V was cut by 3 bases and J by 7 bases, with 21 bases left in between. The CDR3 runs 16 residues. Germline V gene sequence: CDR1 SEHNR, CDR2 FQNEAQ (reference sequence). CDR3 coding DNA: TGTGCCAGCAGCTTCTCTTCGACAGTCCCGGGAGGTGGCTACACCTTC. Protein product: CASSFSSTVPGGGYTF.

The gene calls are TRBV7-2 and TRBJ1-3; D ambiguous. V was pared by 2 bases and J by 0 bases, with 8 bases between. The CDR3 has 15 amino acids. CDR1 and CDR2 (germline): SGHTA, FQGNSA. The CDR3: CASSLIHGSGNTIYF. CDR3 nucleotides: TGTGCCAGCAGCTTAATCCACGGCTCTGGAAACACCATATATTTT.

This clonotype was seen ten or more times. This sequence joins TRBV5-1 and TRBJ2-3, with 8 nucleotides matching TRBD2. CDR3 size: 15 residues. V lost 2 bases, J lost 2 bases, and 4 bases stayed unmatched. From germline, CDR1 is SGHRS and CDR2 YFSETQ. The CDR3 DNA reads TGCGCCAGCAGCTTCACTAGCGGAAACACAGATACGCAGTATTTT. It encodes CASSFTSGNTDTQYF.

In DNA, the CDR3 is TGTGCCAGCAGCTCCTCCGGGACTGGATACAATGAGCAGTTCTTC. Translation gives CASSSSGTGYNEQFF. The genes are TRBV7-2 and TRBJ2-1; possibly TRBD2 for D (6 bases). The CDR3 is 15 residues long. Germline V lookup: CDR1 SGHTA, CDR2 FQGNSA. V was shortened by 4 bases and J by 4 bases, with 14 bases between the two germline ends. Complete variable domain (other parts from reference TRBV7-2 and TRBJ2-1): GAGVSQSPSNKVTEKGKDVELRCDPISGHTALYWYRQSLGQGLEFLIYFQGNSAPDKSGLPSDRFSAERTGGSVSTLTIQRTQQEDSAVYLCASSSSGTGYNEQFFGPGTRLTVL.

This clonotype was counted ten times or more. The J gene is TRBJ1-6, the V gene TRBV20-1, with D unresolved. This CDR3 contains 12 residues. V lost 0 bases, J lost 8 bases, and 5 bases lay in between. Germline lookup yields CDR1 DFQATT and CDR2 SNEGSKA (reference sequence). CDR3 amino acids: CSARDDDSPLHF. As DNA, the CDR3 is TGCAGTGCTAGAGATGACGATTCACCCCTCCACTTT.

The V and J genes are TRBV30 and TRBJ2-1; tentative D call: TRBD2 (5 bases). Deletions cut 5 bases from V and 12 bases from J, with 8 bases between. Germline CDR1 reads GTSNPN; CDR2 reads SVGIG (reference sequence). This CDR3 has 9 amino acids. The CDR3 spells CAWGRGQFF. DNA for the CDR3: TGTGCCTGGGGACGGGGGCAGTTCTTC.

The chain combines TRBV30 with TRBJ2-1; possibly TRBD2 for D (5 bases). CDR3 size: 15 residues. From germline, CDR1 is GTSNPN and CDR2 SVGIG (reference sequence). V was trimmed by 0 bases and J by 4 bases, leaving 13 bases between them. CDR3 bases: TGTGCCTGGAGTGTAGAATGGACGGGATACAATGAGCAGTTCTTC. Residues: CAWSVEWTGYNEQFF.

This clonotype was detected only a few times. This rearrangement joins TRBV7-2 to TRBJ2-2; 11 bases fit TRBD2. V gave up 4 bases and J gave up 6 bases; unmatched junction bases: 10. The CDR3 is 17 amino acids. Germline V gene data show CDR1 as SGHTA and CDR2 as FQGNSA. CDR3 residues: CASSSRPGLAVSGELFF. CDR3 in DNA: TGTGCCAGCAGCTCTCGGCCGGGACTAGCGGTTTCCGGGGAGCTGTTTTTT.

This clonotype has only a few counts. V gene TRBV30 combines with J gene TRBJ2-2; no reliable D call. Trimming removed 2 bases at V and 10 bases at J, with 8 bases between. This CDR3 spans 11 amino acids. CDR1 and CDR2 from the germline V gene are GTSNPN and SVGIG (reference sequence). The CDR3 region has the DNA TGTGCCTGGAGTAGGAGCGTGGAGCTGTTTTTT. Translation: CAWSRSVELFF.

This clonotype was seen repeatedly, ten times or more. The rearrangement links TRBV4-3 to TRBJ2-1; the match to TRBD2 covers 10 bases. CDR1 and CDR2 from the germline V gene are LGHNA and YSLEER. The CDR3 runs 16 residues. V lost 5 bases, J lost 7 bases, and 11 bases stayed unmatched. This CDR3 reads CASSSSGLAGANEQFF. As DNA, the CDR3 is TGCGCCAGCAGCTCAAGCGGCCTAGCGGGAGCAAATGAGCAGTTCTTC.

The CDR3 protein is CASSLAGASNEKLFF. CDR3 nucleotide sequence: TGCGCCAGCAGCCTTGCCGGTGCTTCAAATGAAAAACTGTTTTTT. The V call is TRBV5-1, the J call TRBJ1-4; D is ambiguous. Trimming removed 4 bases from V and 5 bases from J, with 15 bases in between. Germline V CDR1 and CDR2: SGHRS, YFSETQ. This CDR3 contains 15 residues.

This clonotype has at least ten counts. The rearrangement joins TRBV5-1 to TRBJ1-2; no definite D call. V was shortened by 1 base and J by 5 bases, with 12 bases between the two germline ends. The CDR3 loop spans 14 amino acids. CDR1 SGHRS and CDR2 YFSETQ come from the germline V gene. Here the CDR3 DNA reads TGCGCCAGCAGCTTGATCCAGGTCGAGTATGGCTACACCTTC. This sequence encodes CASSLIQVEYGYTF.

There are many counts of this clonotype. This rearrangement joins TRBV28 to TRBJ1-5; no reliable D call. The V gene's germline CDR1 is MDHEN and CDR2 SYDVKM. CDR3 length: 14 amino acids. The ends were cut back, 1 base at V and 7 bases at J, with 11 bases in the middle. The CDR3 DNA sequence: TGTGCCAGCAGTTTATCTCCCTTCCAACAGCCCCAGCATTTT. It is translated as CASSLSPFQQPQHF.

This clonotype was recorded at least ten times. This chain uses TRBV5-1 with TRBJ2-3; D uncertain. Germline CDR1 SGHRS, CDR2 YFSETQ. V dropped 9 bases and J dropped 5 bases, with 19 bases sitting between them. This CDR3 has 14 amino acids. The CDR3 DNA follows: TGCGCCACCAGTTTGGCCCTAGTTGGAGATACGCAGTATTTT. It is translated as CATSLALVGDTQYF.

At least ten counts were recorded for this clonotype. The V and J genes are TRBV6-1 and TRBJ1-5; TRBD1 matches 10 bases. After removal of 5 bases from V and 2 bases from J, the junction contained 9 bases not matched to a gene. The CDR3 runs to 17 residues. Per the germline V gene, CDR1 is MNHNS and CDR2 is SASEGT. The CDR3 bases are TGTGCCAGCAGTAGAAGACCGGACAGGGGGGGCAATCAGCCCCAGCATTTT. It is translated as CASSRRPDRGGNQPQHF.

This clonotype was detected many times. This sequence joins TRBV12-3 or TRBV12-4 and TRBJ2-3; TRBD2 agrees at 14 bases. This CDR3 contains 15 residues. V was pared by 5 bases and J by 6 bases, with 4 bases of the junction left unmatched. CDR3 amino acids: CASSMGLAGVDTQYF. Here the CDR3 DNA reads TGTGCCAGCAGTATGGGACTAGCGGGAGTGGATACGCAGTATTTT.

This clonotype was recorded many times. The J gene is TRBJ2-1, the V gene TRBV6-4; TRBD1 or TRBD2 may be the D gene (5 bases each). Germline CDR1 is MRHNA and CDR2 is SNTAGT. The CDR3 covers 14 residues. V was shortened by 6 bases and J by 0 bases, with 9 bases between the two germline ends. CDR3 DNA: TGTGCCAGCAGCCGGGACGCCTCCTACAATGAGCAGTTCTTC. Translation: CASSRDASYNEQFF.

A few counts support this clonotype. A clone one base away is much larger, so this may be a read error. The chain is built from TRBV2 and TRBJ1-2, with D tentatively TRBD1 (6 bases). The germline V gene has CDR1 SNHLY and CDR2 FYNNEI. V was cut by 3 bases and J by 4 bases, with 6 bases left in between. The CDR3 is 12 residues long. The CDR3 DNA is TGTGCCAGCAGTGAGGACAGCTATGGCTACACCTTC. It specifies CASSEDSYGYTF.

At least ten counts were recorded for this clonotype. The V call is TRBV11-2, the J call TRBJ2-1, with D unresolved. The CDR3 is made up of 11 amino acids. The germline CDR1 and CDR2 sequences are SGHAT and FQNNGV. Deletions cut 8 bases from V and 7 bases from J, with 9 bases between. CDR3 nucleotide sequence: TGTGCCAGCGAAGCTCGGAATGAGCAGTTCTTC. Protein sequence: CASEARNEQFF.

There are many counts of this clonotype. The chain is built from TRBV7-2 and TRBJ2-7; no reliable D call. Germline V gene data show CDR1 as SGHTA and CDR2 as FQGNSA. The CDR3 length is 14 residues. V was trimmed by 1 base and J by 4 bases, leaving 11 bases between them. The CDR3 nucleotides are TGTGCCAGCAGCTTAGAAGACCGGGCATACGAGCAGTACTTC. This translates into CASSLEDRAYEQYF.

In its sample, this clonotype was seen a few times. The chain is built from TRBV7-2 and TRBJ2-1, with a tentative D call TRBD2 (6 bases). The CDR3 loop spans 16 amino acids. Germline assignment: CDR1 SGHTA and CDR2 FQGNSA. V was cut by 3 bases and J by 5 bases, with 17 bases left in between. CDR3 sequence: CASSFPPKRVDNEQFF. CDR3 in DNA: TGTGCCAGCAGCTTCCCCCCCAAGCGGGTGGACAATGAGCAGTTCTTC.

This clonotype showed up many times. The V and J genes are TRBV7-2 and TRBJ1-2; the D gene is possibly TRBD1 (5 bases). In germline, CDR1 is SGHTA, CDR2 FQGNSA. This CDR3 spans 14 amino acids. V was pared by 5 bases and J by 4 bases, with 14 bases between. This CDR3 is CASSPMRDGYGYTF. Here the CDR3 DNA reads TGTGCCAGCAGCCCGATGCGGGACGGCTATGGCTACACCTTC. Drawing the rest from reference TRBV7-2 and TRBJ1-2, the complete variable domain is GAGVSQSPSNKVTEKGKDVELRCDPISGHTALYWYRQSLGQGLEFLIYFQGNSAPDKSGLPSDRFSAERTGGSVSTLTIQRTQQEDSAVYLCASSPMRDGYGYTFGSGTRLTVV.

There are many counts of this clonotype. This chain connects TRBV4-1 to TRBJ1-1, with D unclear. CDR3 length: 15 residues. V lost 2 bases to trimming and J lost 1 base, with 11 bases between them. Looked up from germline, CDR1 is MGHRA and CDR2 is YSYEKL. CDR3 sequence: CASSQYPHKNTEAFF. The CDR3, as DNA: TGCGCCAGCAGCCAATATCCCCACAAGAACACTGAAGCTTTCTTT.

This clonotype was recorded at least ten times. V is TRBV6-5 and J is TRBJ1-1; no reliable D call. The germline gives CDR1 MNHEY, CDR2 SVGAGI. V lost 2 bases to trimming and J lost 4 bases, with 11 bases between them. CDR3 size: 14 residues. CDR3 sequence (DNA): TGTGCCAGCAGTTACGGAGGACTAGGCACTGAAGCTTTCTTT. Amino acid sequence: CASSYGGLGTEAFF.

This clonotype has at least ten counts. The chain uses TRBV6-2 or TRBV6-3 and TRBJ2-7, with 7 bases aligning to TRBD2. With 6 bases clipped from V and 2 bases from J, the junction kept 13 bases outside the gene matches. CDR1 MNHEY and CDR2 SVGEGT come from the germline V gene. There are 16 residues in the CDR3. The DNA of the CDR3 is TGTGCCAGCAGCTGGGCGCTAGCGGACGCAACCTACGAGCAGTACTTC. Translating gives CASSWALADATYEQYF.

This clonotype was counted at least ten times. The chain has TRBV4-1 and TRBJ1-4; weak D call: TRBD1 (5 bases). The CDR3 extends over 15 amino acids. CDR1 and CDR2 from the germline V gene are MGHRA and YSYEKL. V was clipped by 1 base and J by 5 bases, with 11 bases between them. This chain's CDR3 is CASSQAGTGNEKLFF. CDR3 coding DNA: TGCGCCAGCAGCCAAGCCGGGACGGGGAATGAAAAACTGTTTTTT.

This clonotype was observed a handful of times. V is TRBV5-1 and J is TRBJ2-5; TRBD2 matches 7 bases. The V and J ends lost 4 bases and 2 bases, in that order; junction bases with no gene match: 8. CDR1 is SGHRS, CDR2 YFSETQ, per germline. CDR3 length: 15 amino acids. The CDR3 coding sequence is TGCGCCAGCAGCGCAGGGAGGGCAGGGCAAGAGACCCAGTACTTC. Amino acid sequence: CASSAGRAGQETQYF.

This clonotype was seen at least ten times. The chain joins TRBV11-2 to TRBJ2-7; 10 nucleotides line up with TRBD1. Germline CDR1 SGHAT, CDR2 FQNNGV. The CDR3 has 13 residues. V lost 5 bases to trimming and J lost 7 bases; unmatched junction nucleotides: 5. CDR3 amino acids: CASSPTGGEEQYF. The CDR3 nucleotides read TGTGCCAGCAGCCCGACAGGGGGCGAAGAGCAGTACTTC. Drawing the rest from reference TRBV11-2 and TRBJ2-7, the complete variable domain is EAGVAQSPRYKIIEKRQSVAFWCNPISGHATLYWYQQILGQGPKLLIQFQNNGVVDDSQLPKDRFSAERLKGVDSTLKIQPAKLEDSAVYLCASSPTGGEEQYFGPGTRLTVT.

In its sample, this clonotype was seen many times. This rearrangement joins TRBV20-1 to TRBJ2-7; 8 nucleotides match TRBD2. The CDR3 sequence is 15 residues long. Per the germline V gene, CDR1 is DFQATT and CDR2 is SNEGSKA (reference sequence). Germline trimming cut 3 bases from V and 2 bases from J; bases unmatched to any gene: 9. The CDR3 DNA reads as TGCAGTGCTAGCCTCAGCGGGAGAGGTCCCTACGAGCAGTACTTC. It encodes CSASLSGRGPYEQYF.